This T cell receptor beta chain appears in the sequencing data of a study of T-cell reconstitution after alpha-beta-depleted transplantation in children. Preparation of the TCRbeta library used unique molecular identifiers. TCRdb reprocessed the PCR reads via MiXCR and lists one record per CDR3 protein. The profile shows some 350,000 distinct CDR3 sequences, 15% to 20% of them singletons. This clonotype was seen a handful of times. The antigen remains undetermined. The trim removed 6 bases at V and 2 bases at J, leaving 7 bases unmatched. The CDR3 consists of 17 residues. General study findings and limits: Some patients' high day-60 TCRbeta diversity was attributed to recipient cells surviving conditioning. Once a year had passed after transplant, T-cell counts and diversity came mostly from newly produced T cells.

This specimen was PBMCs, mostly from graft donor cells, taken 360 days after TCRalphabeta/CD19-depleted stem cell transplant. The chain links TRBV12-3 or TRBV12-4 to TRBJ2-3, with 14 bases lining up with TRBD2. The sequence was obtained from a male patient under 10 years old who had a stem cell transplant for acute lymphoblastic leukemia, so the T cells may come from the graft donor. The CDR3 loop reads CASRRLAGGQYTDTQYF. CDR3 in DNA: TGTGCCAGCAGGAGACTAGCGGGAGGGCAATACACAGATACGCAGTATTTT.